These T cell receptor beta chains were read from a single sample in a study of regulatory T cells in long-lasting Graves disease. Each CDR3 protein is one row after TCRdb ran MiXCR on the multiplex PCR reads. The sample holds around 500,000 distinct CDR3 sequences, less than 15% seen once. The same sample was also studied in work on T cells in Graves' hyperthyroidism and ophthalmopathy.

The sequencing here drew on peripheral blood mononuclear cells (PBMCs), taken at new diagnosis, from a patient treated with antithyroid drugs. Receptors originate from a man aged 25-45 years with Graves disease. CDR3s include the opening cysteine and the closing phenylalanine or tryptophan. D genes are given only for firm matches. Rows may omit the clone size; those that give it use once, few, many or a size class.

length	size	D	V	J	DNA	CDR3
14	many	.	TRBV12-3/TRBV12-4	TRBJ2-7	TGTGCCAGCAGTTTGGGACTTCGAAAGTACGAGCAGTACTTC	CASSLGLRKYEQYF
15	many	.	TRBV7-9	TRBJ2-6	TGTGCCAGCAGCCCCACAGGGAATGGGGCCAACGTCCTGACTTTC	CASSPTGNGANVLTF
16	many	.	TRBV2	TRBJ1-5	TGTGCCAGCAGTGAGGGGGGCATCATTCGCAATCAGCCCCAGCATTTT	CASSEGGIIRNQPQHF
12	many	.	TRBV30	TRBJ2-1	TGTGCCTGGACGCCAGCGTGGGATGAGCAGTTCTTC	CAWTPAWDEQFF
14	.	TRBD1	TRBV30	TRBJ2-1	TGTGCCTGGAGAGGGACAGGAGGGTACAATGAGCAGTTCTTC	CAWRGTGGYNEQFF
15	.	TRBD2	TRBV2	TRBJ2-7	TGTGCCAGCAGCCAACCCCGGGGGGGGCGCAACGAGCAGTACTTC	CASSQPRGGRNEQYF
16	few	TRBD2	TRBV27	TRBJ2-5	TGTGCCAGCAGACGGACTAGCGGGTGGCTTCAAGAGACCCAGTACTTC	CASRRTSGWLQETQYF
13	.	.	TRBV7-9	TRBJ1-1	TGTGCCAGCAGCGGTCTTGGGGGCGCAGGGGCTTTCTTT	CASSGLGGAGAFF
13	few	.	TRBV12-5	TRBJ2-4	TGTGCTAGTGGTTTGGGTGGTGTAGACATTCAGTACTTC	CASGLGGVDIQYF
14	few	TRBD2	TRBV12-3/TRBV12-4	TRBJ2-7	TGTGCCAGCAGTTTGTTTAGCGGGAGCAACGAGCAGTACTTC	CASSLFSGSNEQYF
16	.	TRBD1	TRBV7-9	TRBJ2-2	TGTGCCAGCAGACTGACAGGGATCAAATTCACCGGGGAGCTGTTTTTT	CASRLTGIKFTGELFF
13	.	.	TRBV20-1	TRBJ1-5	TGCAGTGCGAGTGGGACGAACAATCAGCCCCAGCATTTT	CSASGTNNQPQHF
18	many	.	TRBV5-1	TRBJ1-4	TGCGCCAGCAGCTTTCGGCCGGACCCGGGGCGGACTAATGAAAAACTGTTTTTT	CASSFRPDPGRTNEKLFF
14	many	TRBD1	TRBV12-3/TRBV12-4	TRBJ2-3	TGTGCCAGCAGTCCCCGACAGGGGGCAGATACGCAGTATTTT	CASSPRQGADTQYF
15	.	.	TRBV18	TRBJ1-2	TGTGCCAGCTCACCAGTTCGGCAGCCTAACTATGGCTACACCTTC	CASSPVRQPNYGYTF
17	few	TRBD2	TRBV15	TRBJ2-1	TGTGCCACCAGCAGAGGTTCGGGACTAGGGCGCTACAATGAGCAGTTCTTC	CATSRGSGLGRYNEQFF
15	many	.	TRBV27	TRBJ2-1	TGTGCCAGCAGTATGACCGGGACTTACTACAATGAGCAGTTCTTC	CASSMTGTYYNEQFF
14	few	.	TRBV5-1	TRBJ2-5	TGCGCCAGCAGCCCGAGTTATAGCCGTGAGACCCAGTACTTC	CASSPSYSRETQYF
15	many	TRBD2	TRBV3-1	TRBJ2-1	TGTGCCAGCAGCATGACTAGCGGGAGTAGCTATGAGCAGTTCTTC	CASSMTSGSSYEQFF
20	.	TRBD2	TRBV30	TRBJ2-7	TGTGCCTGGAGTGTATTTCGAGGGAGGACTAGCGGGTTAAGCTCCTACGAGCAGTACTTC	CAWSVFRGRTSGLSSYEQYF
12	.	.	TRBV5-8	TRBJ1-1	TGTGCCAGCAGCCTTCCGACAGGTGAAGCTTTCTTT	CASSLPTGEAFF
13	few	.	TRBV29-1	TRBJ1-1	TGCAGCGTTGTTTGGGGGAAAGGGACTGAAGCTTTCTTT	CSVVWGKGTEAFF
16	many	.	TRBV24-1	TRBJ2-3	TGTGCCACCAGTGATTCTAGCAGGAGGTTGACGGATACGCAGTATTTT	CATSDSSRRLTDTQYF
17	.	.	TRBV27	TRBJ2-1	TGTGCCAGCAGAGAAAACAGCCACAGGGGGGGGGGCAATGAGCAGTCCTTC	CASRENSHRGGGNEQSF
15	many	.	TRBV30	TRBJ1-2	TGTGCCTGGAGTGTGGACCGAAAAGGGGACTATGGCTACACCTTC	CAWSVDRKGDYGYTF
17	many	TRBD1	TRBV12-3/TRBV12-4	TRBJ1-2	TGTGCCAGCAGTGTAAGCCCTCAGGGGGCGAAGTACTATGGCTACACCTTC	CASSVSPQGAKYYGYTF
15	few	.	TRBV7-2	TRBJ2-7	TGTGCCAGCAGCTTATCTCGGGACAACTCCTACGAGCAGTACTTC	CASSLSRDNSYEQYF
14	.	.	TRBV6-9	TRBJ1-5	TGTGCCAGCAGTTGGGGTCCTAGCAATCAGCCCCAGCATTTT	CASSWGPSNQPQHF
14	many	.	TRBV27	TRBJ1-2	TGTGCCAGCAGGGAATCCGGACGGTTCTATGGCTACACCTTC	CASRESGRFYGYTF
12	many	.	TRBV29-1	TRBJ2-7	TGCAGCGTCTGGGTGGGCACCTACGAGCAGTACTTC	CSVWVGTYEQYF
13	.	TRBD1	TRBV29-1	TRBJ2-1	TGCAGCGGAAGGACAGGGGGCATGGATGAGCAGTTCTTC	CSGRTGGMDEQFF
15	.	.	TRBV7-9	TRBJ2-1	TGTGCCAGCAGCTTTGGGGAAGTAGGTTACAATGAGCAGTTCTTC	CASSFGEVGYNEQFF
16	many	.	TRBV7-9	TRBJ1-5	TGTGCCAGCAGCAAGAACACGGCAGGGGAGCGACAGCCCCAGCATTTT	CASSKNTAGERQPQHF
19	few	TRBD2	TRBV9	TRBJ2-4	TGTGCCAGCAGCGGGAGCGGGAGGTGGCCCCTCGGGGACAAAAACATTCAGTACTTC	CASSGSGRWPLGDKNIQYF
13	many	.	TRBV9	TRBJ2-5	TGTGCCAGCAGTTCCGGGCTCCAAGAGACCCAGTACTTC	CASSSGLQETQYF
14	once	.	TRBV7-3	TRBJ2-5	TGTGCCAGCAGCTTATTTAGGACAGCGGAGACCCAGTACTTC	CASSLFRTAETQYF
17	.	.	TRBV5-1	TRBJ1-4	TGCGCCAGCAGCCTCAACCCCCCGACCCAAACTAATGAAAAACTGTTTTTT	CASSLNPPTQTNEKLFF